This T cell receptor (beta chain) emerged from a study of blood T cell repertoires in COVID-19. At the level of the study: Italy, Spain and the United States were the sources of the convalescent and acute COVID-19 samples. PBMCs, B-cell-depleted T cells, or T cells were the source of the cDNA or gDNA that made up the material.

In the study's own analysis: By means of reference gene primer amplification, nucleated cell counts were estimated. Sequenced by immunoSEQ multiplex PCR; TCRdb stores in-frame clones only, minus some. From that table come the V and J calls and clone size; the DNA was used to work out D and trimming. The sample includes about 150,000 clones, 85% to 90% of them seen just once. The CDR3 sequence is 11 residues long. The germline V and J ends were trimmed by 8 bases and 3 bases, with 10 bases remaining between them. CDR1 is DFQATT and CDR2 is SNEGSKA in the germline V gene (reference sequence). This TCR was recovered from a woman aged 40 to 50 with acute or convalescent COVID-19. Sample: peripheral blood. The chain has TRBV20-1 and TRBJ1-2, with D hard to call. This chain's CDR3 is CSPPTDYGYTF. CDR3 nucleotides: TGCAGTCCGCCAACTGACTATGGCTACACCTTC.